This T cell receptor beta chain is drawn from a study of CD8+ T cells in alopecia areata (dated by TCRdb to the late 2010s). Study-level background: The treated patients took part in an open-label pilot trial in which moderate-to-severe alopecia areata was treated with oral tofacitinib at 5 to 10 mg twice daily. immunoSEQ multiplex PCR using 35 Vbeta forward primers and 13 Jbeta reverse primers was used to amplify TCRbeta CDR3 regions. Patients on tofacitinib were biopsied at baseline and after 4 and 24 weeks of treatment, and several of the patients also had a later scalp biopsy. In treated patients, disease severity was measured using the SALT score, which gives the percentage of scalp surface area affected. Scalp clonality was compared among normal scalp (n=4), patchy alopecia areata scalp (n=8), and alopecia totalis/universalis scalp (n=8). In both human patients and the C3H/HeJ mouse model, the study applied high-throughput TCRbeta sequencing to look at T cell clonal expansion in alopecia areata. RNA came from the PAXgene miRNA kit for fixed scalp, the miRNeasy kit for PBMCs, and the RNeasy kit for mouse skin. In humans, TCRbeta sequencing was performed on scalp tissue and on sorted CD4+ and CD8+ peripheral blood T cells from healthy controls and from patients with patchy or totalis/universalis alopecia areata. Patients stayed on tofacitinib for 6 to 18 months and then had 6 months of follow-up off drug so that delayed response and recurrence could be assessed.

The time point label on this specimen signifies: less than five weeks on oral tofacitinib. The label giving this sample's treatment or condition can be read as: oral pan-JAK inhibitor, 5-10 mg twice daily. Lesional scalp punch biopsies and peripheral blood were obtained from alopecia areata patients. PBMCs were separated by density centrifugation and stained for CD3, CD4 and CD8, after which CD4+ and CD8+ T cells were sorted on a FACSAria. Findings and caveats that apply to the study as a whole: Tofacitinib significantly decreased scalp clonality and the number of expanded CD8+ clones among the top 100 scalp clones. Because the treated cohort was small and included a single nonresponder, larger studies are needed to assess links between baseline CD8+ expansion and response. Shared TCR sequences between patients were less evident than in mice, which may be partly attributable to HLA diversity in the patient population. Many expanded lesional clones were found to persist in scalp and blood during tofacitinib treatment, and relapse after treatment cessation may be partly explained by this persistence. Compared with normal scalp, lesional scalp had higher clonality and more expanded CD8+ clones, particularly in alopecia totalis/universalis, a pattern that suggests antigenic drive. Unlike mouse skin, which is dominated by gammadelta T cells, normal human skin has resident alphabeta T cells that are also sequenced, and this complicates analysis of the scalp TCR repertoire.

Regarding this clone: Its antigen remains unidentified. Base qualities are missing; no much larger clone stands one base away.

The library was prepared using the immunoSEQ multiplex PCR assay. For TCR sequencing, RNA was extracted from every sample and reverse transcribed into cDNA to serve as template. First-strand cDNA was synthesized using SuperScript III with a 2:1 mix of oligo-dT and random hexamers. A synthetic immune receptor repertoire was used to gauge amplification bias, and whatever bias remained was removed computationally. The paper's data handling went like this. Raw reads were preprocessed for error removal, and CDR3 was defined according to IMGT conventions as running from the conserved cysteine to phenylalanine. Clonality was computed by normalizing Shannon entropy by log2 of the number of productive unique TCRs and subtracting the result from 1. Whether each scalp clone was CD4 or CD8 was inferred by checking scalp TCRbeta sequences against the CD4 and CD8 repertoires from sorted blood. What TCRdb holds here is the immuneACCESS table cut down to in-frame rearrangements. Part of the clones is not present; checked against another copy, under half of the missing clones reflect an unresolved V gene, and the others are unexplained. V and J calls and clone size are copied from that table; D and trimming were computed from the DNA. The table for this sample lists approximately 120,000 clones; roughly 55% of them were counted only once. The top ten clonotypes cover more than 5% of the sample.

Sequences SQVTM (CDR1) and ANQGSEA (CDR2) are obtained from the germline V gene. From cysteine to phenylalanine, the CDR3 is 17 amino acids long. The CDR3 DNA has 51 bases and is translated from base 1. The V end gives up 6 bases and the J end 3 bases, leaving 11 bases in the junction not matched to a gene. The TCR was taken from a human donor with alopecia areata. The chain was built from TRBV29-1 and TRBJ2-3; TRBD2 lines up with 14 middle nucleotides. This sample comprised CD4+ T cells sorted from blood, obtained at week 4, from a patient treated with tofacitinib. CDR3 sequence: CSVLTGTSGSLTDTQYF. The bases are TGCAGCGTCTTGACCGGGACTAGCGGGAGTCTGACAGATACGCAGTATTTT.